The present TCR beta chain was sequenced within a study of shared clonotypes between healthy human individuals. Clones were sequenced by immunoSEQ multiplex PCR, and TCRdb holds only the in-frame ones, with some missing. The data show 2 million to 3 million clones, 93% seen once. The V gene's germline CDR1 is SGHTA and CDR2 FQGNSA. The CDR3 covers 18 residues. V gave up 5 bases and J gave up 3 bases; unmatched junction bases: 13. The V call is TRBV7-2, the J call TRBJ2-7; 13 bases line up with TRBD2. The specimen was naive CD4+ T cells from PBMCs. Stated subset: CD45RA+ positively selected. This TCR was recovered from a young man in good health. Some clones in this sample may be carry-over from other donors' samples. Written as DNA, the CDR3 is TGTGCCAGCAGCCCACGACAGACTAGCGGGAGGTACCACTACGAGCAGTACTTC. Encoded protein: CASSPRQTSGRYHYEQYF.